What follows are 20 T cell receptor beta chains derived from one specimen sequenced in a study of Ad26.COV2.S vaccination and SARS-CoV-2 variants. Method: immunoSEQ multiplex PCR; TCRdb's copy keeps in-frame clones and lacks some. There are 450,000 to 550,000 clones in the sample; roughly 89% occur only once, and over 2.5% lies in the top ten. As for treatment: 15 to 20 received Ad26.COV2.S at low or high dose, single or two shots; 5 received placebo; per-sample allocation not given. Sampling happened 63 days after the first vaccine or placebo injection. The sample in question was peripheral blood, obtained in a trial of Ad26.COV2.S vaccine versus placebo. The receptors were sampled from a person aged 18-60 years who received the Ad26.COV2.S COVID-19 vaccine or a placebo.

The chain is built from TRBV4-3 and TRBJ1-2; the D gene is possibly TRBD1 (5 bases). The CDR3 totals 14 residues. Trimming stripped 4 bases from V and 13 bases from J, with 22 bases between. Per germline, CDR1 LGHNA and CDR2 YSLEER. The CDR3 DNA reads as TGCGCCAGCAGCCCCAGCGACAGCCCTCGAAATCGCACCTTC. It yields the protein CASSPSDSPRNRTF.

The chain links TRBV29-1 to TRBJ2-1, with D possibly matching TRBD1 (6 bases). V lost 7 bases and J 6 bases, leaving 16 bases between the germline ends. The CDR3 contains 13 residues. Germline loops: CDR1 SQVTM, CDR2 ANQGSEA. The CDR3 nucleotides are TGCAGCGGCCAGGGGCAGATTCGCAATGAGCAGTTCTTC. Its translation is CSGQGQIRNEQFF.

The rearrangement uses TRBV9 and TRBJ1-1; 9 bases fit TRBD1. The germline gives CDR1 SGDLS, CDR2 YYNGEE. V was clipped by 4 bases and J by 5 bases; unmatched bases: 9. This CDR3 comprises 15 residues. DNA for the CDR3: TGTGCCAGCAGCATTACCGGGACAGGGAATACTGAAGCTTTCTTT. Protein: CASSITGTGNTEAFF.

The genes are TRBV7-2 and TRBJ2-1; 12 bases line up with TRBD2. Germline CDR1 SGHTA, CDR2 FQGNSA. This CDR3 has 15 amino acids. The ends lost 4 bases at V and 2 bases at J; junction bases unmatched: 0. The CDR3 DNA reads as TGTGCCAGCAGCTGGACTAGCGGGACCTACAATGAGCAGTTCTTC. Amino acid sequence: CASSWTSGTYNEQFF.

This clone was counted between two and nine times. Here the CDR3 DNA reads TGTGCCAGCAGTTACCTCGACAGCGGACCGGTAGCCCAGCATTTT. It translates to CASSYLDSGPVAQHF. J is TRBJ1-5 and V is TRBV6-2 or TRBV6-3, with D perhaps matching TRBD1 (5 bases). Germline assignment: CDR1 MNHEY and CDR2 SVGEGT. V was cut by 2 bases and J by 11 bases, with 19 bases left in between. This CDR3 region has 15 residues.

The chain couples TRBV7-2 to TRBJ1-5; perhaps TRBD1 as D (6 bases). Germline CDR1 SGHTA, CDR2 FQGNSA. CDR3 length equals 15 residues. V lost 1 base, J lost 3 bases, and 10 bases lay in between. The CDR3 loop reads CASSLEQGFNQPQHF. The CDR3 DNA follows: TGTGCCAGCAGCTTAGAACAGGGTTTCAATCAGCCCCAGCATTTT. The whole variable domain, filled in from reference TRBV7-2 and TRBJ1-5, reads GAGVSQSPSNKVTEKGKDVELRCDPISGHTALYWYRQSLGQGLEFLIYFQGNSAPDKSGLPSDRFSAERTGGSVSTLTIQRTQQEDSAVYLCASSLEQGFNQPQHFGDGTRLSIL.

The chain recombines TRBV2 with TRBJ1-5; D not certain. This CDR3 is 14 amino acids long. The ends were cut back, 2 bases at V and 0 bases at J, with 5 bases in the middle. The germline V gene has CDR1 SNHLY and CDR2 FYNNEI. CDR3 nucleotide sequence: TGTGCCAGCAGTGAAACGGCTAGCAATCAGCCCCAGCATTTT. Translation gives CASSETASNQPQHF.

The CDR3 DNA sequence: TGTGCCAGCAGTTACGATGGGGTCCTCTCTGGAAACACCATATATTTT. It specifies CASSYDGVLSGNTIYF. The chain joins TRBV6-6 to TRBJ1-3; D uncertain. Germline CDR1 and CDR2: MNHNY and SVGAGI (reference sequence). With 2 bases removed from V and 0 bases from J, the gap between germline ends came to 11 bases. There are 16 residues in the CDR3.

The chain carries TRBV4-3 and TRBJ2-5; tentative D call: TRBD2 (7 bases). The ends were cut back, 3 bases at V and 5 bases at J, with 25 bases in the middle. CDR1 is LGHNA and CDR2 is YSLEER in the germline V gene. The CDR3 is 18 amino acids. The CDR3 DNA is TGCGCCAGCAGCCAGCATTTTCGGAGGGGGGGAGTTGGTGAGACCCAGTACTTC. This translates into CASSQHFRRGGVGETQYF.

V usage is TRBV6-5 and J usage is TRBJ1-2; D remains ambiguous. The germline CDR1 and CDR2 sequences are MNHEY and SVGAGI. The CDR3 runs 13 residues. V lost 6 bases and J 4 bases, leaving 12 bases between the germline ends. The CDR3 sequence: CASSLLGIYGYTF. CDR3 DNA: TGTGCCAGCAGCCTTTTAGGTATCTATGGCTACACCTTC.

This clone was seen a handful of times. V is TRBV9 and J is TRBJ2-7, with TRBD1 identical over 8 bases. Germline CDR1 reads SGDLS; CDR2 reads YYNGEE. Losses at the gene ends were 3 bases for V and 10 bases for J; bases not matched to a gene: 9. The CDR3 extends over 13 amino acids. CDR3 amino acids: CASSDGQGPRQYF. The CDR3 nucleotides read TGTGCCAGCAGCGACGGACAGGGCCCCCGTCAGTACTTC.

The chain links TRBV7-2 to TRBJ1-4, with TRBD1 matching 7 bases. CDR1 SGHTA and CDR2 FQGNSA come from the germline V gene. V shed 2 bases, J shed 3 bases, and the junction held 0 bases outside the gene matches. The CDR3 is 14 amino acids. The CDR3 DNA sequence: TGTGCCAGCAGCTTAAGGGGGCCTAATGAAAAACTGTTTTTT. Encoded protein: CASSLRGPNEKLFF. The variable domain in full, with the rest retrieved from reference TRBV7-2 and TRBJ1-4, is GAGVSQSPSNKVTEKGKDVELRCDPISGHTALYWYRQSLGQGLEFLIYFQGNSAPDKSGLPSDRFSAERTGGSVSTLTIQRTQQEDSAVYLCASSLRGPNEKLFFGSGTQLSVL.

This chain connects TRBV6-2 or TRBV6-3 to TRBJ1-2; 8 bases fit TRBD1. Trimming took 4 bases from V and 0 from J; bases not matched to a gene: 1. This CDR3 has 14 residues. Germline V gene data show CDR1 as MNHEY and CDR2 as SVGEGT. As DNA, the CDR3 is TGTGCCAGCAGTTGGACAGGGACTAACTATGGCTACACCTTC. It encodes CASSWTGTNYGYTF.

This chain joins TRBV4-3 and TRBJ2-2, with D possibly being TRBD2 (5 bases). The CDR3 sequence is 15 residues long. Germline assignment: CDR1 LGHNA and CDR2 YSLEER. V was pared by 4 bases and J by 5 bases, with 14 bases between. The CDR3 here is CASSPILDRTGELFF. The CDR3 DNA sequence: TGCGCCAGCAGCCCGATACTAGATAGGACCGGGGAGCTGTTTTTT.

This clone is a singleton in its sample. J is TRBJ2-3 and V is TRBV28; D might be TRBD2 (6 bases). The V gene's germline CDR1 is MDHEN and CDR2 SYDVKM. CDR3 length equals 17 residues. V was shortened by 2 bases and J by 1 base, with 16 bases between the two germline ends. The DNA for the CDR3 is TGTGCCAGCAGTTTAGGAATTTCCCCTAGCGGCACAGATACGCAGTATTTT. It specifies CASSLGISPSGTDTQYF.

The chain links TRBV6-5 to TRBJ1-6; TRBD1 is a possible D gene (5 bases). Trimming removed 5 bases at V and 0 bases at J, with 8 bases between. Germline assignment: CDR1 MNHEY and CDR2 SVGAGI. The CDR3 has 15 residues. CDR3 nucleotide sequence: TGTGCCAGCAGTCGACAGAGCTCCTATAATTCACCCCTCCACTTT. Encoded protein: CASSRQSSYNSPLHF.

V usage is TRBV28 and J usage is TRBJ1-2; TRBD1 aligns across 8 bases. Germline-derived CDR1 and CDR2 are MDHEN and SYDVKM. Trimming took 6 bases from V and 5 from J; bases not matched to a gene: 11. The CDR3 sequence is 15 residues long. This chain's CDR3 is CASRERQGQGYGYTF. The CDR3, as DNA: TGTGCCAGCAGAGAACGACAGGGGCAGGGGTATGGCTACACCTTC.

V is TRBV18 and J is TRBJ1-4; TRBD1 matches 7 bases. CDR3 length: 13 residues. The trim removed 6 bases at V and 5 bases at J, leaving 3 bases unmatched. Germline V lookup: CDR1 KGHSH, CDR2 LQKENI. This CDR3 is CASSPTGNEKLFF. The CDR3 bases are TGTGCCAGCTCGCCGACAGGGAATGAAAAACTGTTTTTT.

The CDR3 is CASSPVNREQFF. CDR3 DNA sequence: TGTGCCAGCAGCCCTGTCAACAGGGAGCAGTTCTTC. This chain uses TRBV11-2 with TRBJ2-1; D may be TRBD1 (5 bases). Germline-derived CDR1 and CDR2 are SGHAT and FQNNGV. V lost 5 bases, J lost 10 bases, and 12 bases lay in between. This CDR3 region has 12 residues.

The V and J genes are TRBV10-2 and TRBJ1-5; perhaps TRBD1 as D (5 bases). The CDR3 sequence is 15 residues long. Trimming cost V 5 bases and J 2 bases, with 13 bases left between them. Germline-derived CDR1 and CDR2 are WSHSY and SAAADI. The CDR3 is CASSPSRDGNQPQHF. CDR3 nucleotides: TGCGCCAGCAGTCCGTCCAGGGACGGCAATCAGCCCCAGCATTTT.